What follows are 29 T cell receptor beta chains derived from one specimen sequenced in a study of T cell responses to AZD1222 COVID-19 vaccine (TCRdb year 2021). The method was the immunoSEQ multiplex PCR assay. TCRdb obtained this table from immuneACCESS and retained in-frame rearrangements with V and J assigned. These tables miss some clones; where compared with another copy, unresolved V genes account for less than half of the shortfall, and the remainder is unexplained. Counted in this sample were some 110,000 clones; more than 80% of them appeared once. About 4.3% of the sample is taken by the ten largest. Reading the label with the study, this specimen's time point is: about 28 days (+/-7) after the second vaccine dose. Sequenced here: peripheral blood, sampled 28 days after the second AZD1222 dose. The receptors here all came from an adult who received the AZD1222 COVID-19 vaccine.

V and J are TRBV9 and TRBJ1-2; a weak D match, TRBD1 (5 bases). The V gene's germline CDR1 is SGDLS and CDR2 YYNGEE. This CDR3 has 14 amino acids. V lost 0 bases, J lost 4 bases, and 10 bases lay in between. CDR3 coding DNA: TGTGCCAGCAGCGTAGACTGGGGGGGCTATGGCTACACCTTC. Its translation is CASSVDWGGYGYTF.

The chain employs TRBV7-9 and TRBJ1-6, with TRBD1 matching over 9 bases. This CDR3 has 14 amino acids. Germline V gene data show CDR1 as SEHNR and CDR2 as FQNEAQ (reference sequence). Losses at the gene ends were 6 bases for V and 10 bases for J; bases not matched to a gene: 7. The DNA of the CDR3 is TGTGCCAGCAGGGATACAGGGGGCGGGTCACCCCTCCACTTT. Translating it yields CASRDTGGGSPLHF.

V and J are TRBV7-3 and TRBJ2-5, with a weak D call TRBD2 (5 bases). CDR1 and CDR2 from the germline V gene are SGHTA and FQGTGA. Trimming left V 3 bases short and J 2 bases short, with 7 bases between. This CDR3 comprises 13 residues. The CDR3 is CASSFAGQETQYF. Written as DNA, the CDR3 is TGTGCCAGCAGCTTCGCGGGTCAAGAGACCCAGTACTTC.

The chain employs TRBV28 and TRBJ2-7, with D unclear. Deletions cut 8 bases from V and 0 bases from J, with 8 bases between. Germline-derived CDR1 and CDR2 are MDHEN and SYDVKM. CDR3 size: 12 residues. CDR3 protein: CASCLVSYEQYF. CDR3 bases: TGTGCCAGCTGTCTCGTCTCCTACGAGCAGTACTTC.

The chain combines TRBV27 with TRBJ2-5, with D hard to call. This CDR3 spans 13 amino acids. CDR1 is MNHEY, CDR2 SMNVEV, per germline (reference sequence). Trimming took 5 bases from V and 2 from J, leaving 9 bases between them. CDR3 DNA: TGTGCCAGCAGTCTGCAGGTTCAAGAGACCCAGTACTTC. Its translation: CASSLQVQETQYF.

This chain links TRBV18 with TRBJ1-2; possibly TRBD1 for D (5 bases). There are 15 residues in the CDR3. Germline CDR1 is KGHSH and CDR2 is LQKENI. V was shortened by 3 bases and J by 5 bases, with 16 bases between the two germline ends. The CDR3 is CASSPTGQHTYGYTF. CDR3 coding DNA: TGTGCCAGCTCACCTACTGGACAACACACTTATGGCTACACCTTC.

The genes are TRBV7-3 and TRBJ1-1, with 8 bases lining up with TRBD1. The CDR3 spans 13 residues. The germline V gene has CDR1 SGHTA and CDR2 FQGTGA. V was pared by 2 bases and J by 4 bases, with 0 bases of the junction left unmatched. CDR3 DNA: TGTGCCAGCAGCTTAGGACAGGGCACTGAAGCTTTCTTT. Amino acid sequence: CASSLGQGTEAFF. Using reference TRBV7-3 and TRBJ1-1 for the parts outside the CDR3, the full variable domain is GAGVSQTPSNKVTEKGKYVELRCDPISGHTALYWYRQSLGQGPEFLIYFQGTGAADDSGLPNDRFFAVRPEGSVSTLKIQRTERGDSAVYLCASSLGQGTEAFFGQGTRLTVV.

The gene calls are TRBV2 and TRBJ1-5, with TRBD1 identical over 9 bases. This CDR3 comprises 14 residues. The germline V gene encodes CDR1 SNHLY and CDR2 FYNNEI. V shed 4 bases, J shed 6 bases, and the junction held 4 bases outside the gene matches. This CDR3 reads CASSGGQGSQPQHF. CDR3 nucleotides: TGTGCCAGCAGTGGTGGACAGGGGAGTCAGCCCCAGCATTTT.

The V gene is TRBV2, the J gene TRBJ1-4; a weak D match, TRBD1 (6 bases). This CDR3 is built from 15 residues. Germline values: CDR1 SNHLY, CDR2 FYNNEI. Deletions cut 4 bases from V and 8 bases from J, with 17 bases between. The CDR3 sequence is CASSAAGASWEKLFF. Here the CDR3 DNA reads TGTGCCAGCAGTGCTGCGGGGGCCTCTTGGGAAAAACTGTTTTTT.

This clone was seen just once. The CDR3 sequence: CASSPGRVGANVLTF. The CDR3 DNA reads TGTGCCAGCAGCCCGGGGCGGGTCGGGGCCAACGTCCTGACTTTC. The chain carries TRBV3-1 (or the pseudogene TRBV3-2) and TRBJ2-6, with D perhaps being TRBD1 or TRBD2 (5 bases each). In germline, CDR1 is LGHDT, CDR2 YNNKEL (reference sequence). This CDR3 region has 15 residues. V lost 4 bases and J lost 4, with 11 bases in between.

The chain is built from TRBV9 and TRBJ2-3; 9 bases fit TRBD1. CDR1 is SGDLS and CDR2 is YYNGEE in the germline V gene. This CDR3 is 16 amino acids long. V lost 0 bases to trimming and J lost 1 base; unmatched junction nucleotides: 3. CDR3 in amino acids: CASSVEGQGRTDTQYF. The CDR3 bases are TGTGCCAGCAGCGTAGAGGGACAGGGCCGCACAGATACGCAGTATTTT.

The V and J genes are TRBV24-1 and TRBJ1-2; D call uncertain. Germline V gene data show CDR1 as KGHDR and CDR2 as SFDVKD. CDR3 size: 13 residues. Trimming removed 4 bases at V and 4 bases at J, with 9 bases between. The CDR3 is CATSDPRGYGYTF. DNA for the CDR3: TGTGCCACCAGTGACCCTCGGGGCTATGGCTACACCTTC.

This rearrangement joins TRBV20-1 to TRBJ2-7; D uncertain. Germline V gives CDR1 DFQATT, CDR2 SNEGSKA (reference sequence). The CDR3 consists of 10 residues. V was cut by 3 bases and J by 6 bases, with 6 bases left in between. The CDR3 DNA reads TGCAGTGCTAGTTTAGGCGAGCAGTACTTC. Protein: CSASLGEQYF.

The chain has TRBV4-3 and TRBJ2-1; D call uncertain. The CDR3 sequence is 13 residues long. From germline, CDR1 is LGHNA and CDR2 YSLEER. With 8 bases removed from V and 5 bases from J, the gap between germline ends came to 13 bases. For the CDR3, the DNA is TGCGCCAGCTCCTCCGACCTGGACAATGAGCAGTTCTTC. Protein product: CASSSDLDNEQFF.

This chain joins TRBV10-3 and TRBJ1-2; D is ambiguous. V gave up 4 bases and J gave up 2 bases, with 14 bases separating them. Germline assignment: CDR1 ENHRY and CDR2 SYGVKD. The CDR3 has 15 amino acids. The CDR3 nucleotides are TGTGCCATCAGTGTGGACCCCTCAGAAAACTATGGCTACACCTTC. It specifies CAISVDPSENYGYTF.

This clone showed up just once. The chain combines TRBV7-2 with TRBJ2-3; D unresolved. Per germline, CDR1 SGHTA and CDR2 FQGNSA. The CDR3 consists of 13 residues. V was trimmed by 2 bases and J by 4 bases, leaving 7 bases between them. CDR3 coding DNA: TGTGCCAGCAGCTTAACGTATTCAGATACGCAGTATTTT. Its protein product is CASSLTYSDTQYF.

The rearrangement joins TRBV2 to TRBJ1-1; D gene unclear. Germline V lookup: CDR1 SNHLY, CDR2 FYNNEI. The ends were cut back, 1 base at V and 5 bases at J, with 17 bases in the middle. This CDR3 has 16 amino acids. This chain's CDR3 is CASSEVRGLTGTEAFF. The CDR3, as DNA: TGTGCCAGCAGTGAAGTTCGGGGTTTGACGGGGACTGAAGCTTTCTTT. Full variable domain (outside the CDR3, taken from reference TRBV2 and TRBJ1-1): EPEVTQTPSHQVTQMGQEVILRCVPISNHLYFYWYRQILGQKVEFLVSFYNNEISEKSEIFDDQFSVERPDGSNFTLKIRSTKLEDSAMYFCASSEVRGLTGTEAFFGQGTRLTVV.

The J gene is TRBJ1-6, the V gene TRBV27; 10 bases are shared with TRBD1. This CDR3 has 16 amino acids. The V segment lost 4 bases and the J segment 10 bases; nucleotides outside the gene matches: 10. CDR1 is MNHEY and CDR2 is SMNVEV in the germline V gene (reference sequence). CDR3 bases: TGTGCCAGCAGTTGGACCCAGGGACAGGGGAGCTCACCCCTCCACTTT. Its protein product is CASSWTQGQGSSPLHF.

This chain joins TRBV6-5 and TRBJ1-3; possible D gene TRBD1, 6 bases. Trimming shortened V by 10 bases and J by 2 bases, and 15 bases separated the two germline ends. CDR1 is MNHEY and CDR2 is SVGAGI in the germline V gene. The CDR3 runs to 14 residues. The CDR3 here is CATLEGDAGNTIYF. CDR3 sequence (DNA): TGTGCCACTCTGGAGGGGGATGCTGGAAACACCATATATTTT.

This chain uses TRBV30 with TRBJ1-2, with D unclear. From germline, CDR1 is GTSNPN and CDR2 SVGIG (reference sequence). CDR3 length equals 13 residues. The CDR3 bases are TGTGCACAAAACTTACTGGGGAGGGATGGCTACACCTTC. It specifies CAQNLLGRDGYTF.

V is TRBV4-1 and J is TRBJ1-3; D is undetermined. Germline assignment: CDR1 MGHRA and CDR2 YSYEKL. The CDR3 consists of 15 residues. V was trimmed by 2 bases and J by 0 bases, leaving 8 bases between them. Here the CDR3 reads CASSQLQVSGNTIYF. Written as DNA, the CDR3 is TGCGCCAGCAGCCAATTACAAGTCTCTGGAAACACCATATATTTT.

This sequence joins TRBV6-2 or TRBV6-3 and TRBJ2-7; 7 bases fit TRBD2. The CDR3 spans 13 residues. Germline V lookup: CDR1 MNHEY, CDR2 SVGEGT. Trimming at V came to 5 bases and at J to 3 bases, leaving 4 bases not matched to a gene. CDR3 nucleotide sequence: TGTGCCAGCAGTCAGACTAGCCGCTACGAGCAGTACTTC. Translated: CASSQTSRYEQYF.

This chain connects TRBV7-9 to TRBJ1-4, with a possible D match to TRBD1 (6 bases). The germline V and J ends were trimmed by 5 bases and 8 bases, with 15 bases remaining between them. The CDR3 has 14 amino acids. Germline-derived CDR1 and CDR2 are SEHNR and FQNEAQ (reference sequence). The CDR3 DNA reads TGTGCCAGCAGCGCCGGGACACATACCGAAAAACTGTTTTTT. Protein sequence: CASSAGTHTEKLFF.

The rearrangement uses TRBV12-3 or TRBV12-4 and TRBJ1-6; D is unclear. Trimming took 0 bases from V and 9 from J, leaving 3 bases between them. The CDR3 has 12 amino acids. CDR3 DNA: TGTGCCAGCAGTTTAGCGAGTTCACCCCTCCACTTT. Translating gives CASSLASSPLHF.

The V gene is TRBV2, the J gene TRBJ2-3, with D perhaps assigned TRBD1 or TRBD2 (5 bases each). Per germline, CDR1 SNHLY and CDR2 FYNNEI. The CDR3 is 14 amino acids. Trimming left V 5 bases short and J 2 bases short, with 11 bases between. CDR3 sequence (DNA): TGTGCCAGCAGTTGGGACCAGAACACAGATACGCAGTATTTT. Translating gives CASSWDQNTDTQYF.

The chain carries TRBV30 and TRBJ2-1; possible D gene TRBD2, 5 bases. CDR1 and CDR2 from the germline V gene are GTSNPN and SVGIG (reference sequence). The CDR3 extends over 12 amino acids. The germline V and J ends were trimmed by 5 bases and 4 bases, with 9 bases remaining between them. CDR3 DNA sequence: TGTGCCTGGGCACTAGGTTACAATGAGCAGTTCTTC. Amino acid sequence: CAWALGYNEQFF. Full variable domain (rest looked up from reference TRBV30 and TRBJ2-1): SQTIHQWPATLVQPVGSPLSLECTVEGTSNPNLYWYRQAAGRGLQLLFYSVGIGQISSEVPQNLSASRPQDRQFILSSKKLLLSDSGFYLCAWALGYNEQFFGPGTRLTVL.

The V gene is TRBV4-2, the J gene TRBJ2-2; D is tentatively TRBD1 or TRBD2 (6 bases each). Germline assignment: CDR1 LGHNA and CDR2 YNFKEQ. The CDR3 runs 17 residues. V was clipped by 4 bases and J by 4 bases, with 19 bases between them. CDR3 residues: CASSPHEGDLGTGELFF. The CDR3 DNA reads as TGTGCCAGCAGCCCCCACGAGGGGGACTTGGGCACCGGGGAGCTGTTTTTT.

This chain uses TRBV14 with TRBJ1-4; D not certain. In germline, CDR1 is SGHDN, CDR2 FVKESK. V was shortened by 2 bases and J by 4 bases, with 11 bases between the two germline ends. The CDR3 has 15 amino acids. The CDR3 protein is CASSQWRSNNEKLFF. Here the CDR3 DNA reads TGTGCCAGCAGCCAATGGCGGAGCAATAATGAAAAACTGTTTTTT.

The CDR3 DNA sequence: TGTGCCATCAGTCGGACAGGGGACACTGAAGCTTTCTTT. It specifies CAISRTGDTEAFF. The rearrangement uses TRBV10-3 and TRBJ1-1; 9 nucleotides match TRBD1. This CDR3 region has 13 residues. The V and J ends lost 5 bases and 3 bases, in that order; junction bases with no gene match: 1. In germline, CDR1 is ENHRY, CDR2 SYGVKD.